This T cell receptor (beta chain) originates from a study of T-cell memory formation after mild COVID-19. This CDR3 has 16 amino acids. The trim removed 1 base at V and 6 bases at J, leaving 10 bases unmatched. The germline V gene has CDR1 SGHRS and CDR2 YFSETQ. Regarding this clonotype: The antigen remains undetermined.

Each CDR3 protein is one row after TCRdb ran MiXCR on the 5' RACE reads. The data hold more than 300,000 distinct CDR3 sequences, with roughly an eighth observed a single time. General study results and limits: Later expanders leaned CD4+, whereas day 15 to 85 contracting clones were balanced CD4/CD8.

This clonotype was sampled from a man aged 18 to 30 who had mild COVID-19 (a few samples of this study predate the infection). Cell type and time point are not known. This chain uses TRBV5-1 with TRBJ2-3; 8 bases agree with TRBD2. Material: PBMCs or a T cell subset sorted from them (not recorded which). The CDR3 DNA sequence: TGCGCCAGCAGCTTGACCGGCGGGGGGCCCGTGGATACGCAGTATTTT. This gives the protein CASSLTGGGPVDTQYF. The whole variable domain, remainder taken from reference TRBV5-1 and TRBJ2-3, is KAGVTQTPRYLIKTRGQQVTLSCSPISGHRSVSWYQQTPGQGLQFLFEYFSETQRNKGNFPGRFSGRQFSNSRSEMNVSTLELGDSALYLCASSLTGGGPVDTQYFGPGTRLTVL.